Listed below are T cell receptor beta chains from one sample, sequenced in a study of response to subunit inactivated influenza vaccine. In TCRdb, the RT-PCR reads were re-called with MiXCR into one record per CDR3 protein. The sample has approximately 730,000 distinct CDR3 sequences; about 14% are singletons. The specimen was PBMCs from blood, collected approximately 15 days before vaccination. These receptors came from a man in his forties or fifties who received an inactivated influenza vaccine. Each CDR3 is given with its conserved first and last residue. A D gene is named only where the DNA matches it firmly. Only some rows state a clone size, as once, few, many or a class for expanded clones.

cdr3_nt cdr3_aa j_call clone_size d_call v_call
TGTGCCAGCAGCCAAGCCGTTTCCACCTACGAGCAGTACTTC CASSQAVSTYEQYF TRBJ2-7 . . TRBV3-1
TGTGCCACCAGTGTTGCGGGGGGGCTCGGGGAGCTGTTTTTT CATSVAGGLGELFF TRBJ2-2 . TRBD2 TRBV24-1
TGTGCCAGCATCACCGGACCGATGAACACTGAAGCTTTCTTT CASITGPMNTEAFF TRBJ1-1 . . TRBV12-3/TRBV12-4
TGTGCCATCAGTCAACTGGATAACGAGCAGTACTTC CAISQLDNEQYF TRBJ2-7 many . TRBV10-3
TGCAGTGCTAACGTGCAGGGGTACGAGCAGTACTTC CSANVQGYEQYF TRBJ2-7 few . TRBV20-1
TGTGCCAGCAGCCTTACGACAGGCCAAGAGACCCAGTTCTTC CASSLTTGQETQFF TRBJ2-1 . . TRBV3-1
TGTGCCAGCAGCTTAGCTGGGGGGCGTGCAGCAAATGAGCAGTTCTTC CASSLAGGRAANEQFF TRBJ2-1 . . TRBV7-2
TGTGCCAGCAGTTTGGGTTTCTTCGGGACTAGCGGGAGGGCCGGTGCAGATACGCAGTATTTT CASSLGFFGTSGRAGADTQYF TRBJ2-3 . TRBD2 TRBV28
TGTGCCAGCAGCCAAGATACTAAGGTCAACATTCAGTACTTC CASSQDTKVNIQYF TRBJ2-4 few . TRBV4-2
TGCGCCAGCAGAGTCGGTGCAACTAATGAAAAACTGTTTTTT CASRVGATNEKLFF TRBJ1-4 few . TRBV5-1
TGCAGCGTTCGTCCATGGGCGGGGGGGGACAATGAGCAGTTCTTC CSVRPWAGGDNEQFF TRBJ2-1 many TRBD2 TRBV29-1
TGTGCCTCAGGGGGGGACAGGGCCTACGTGGAGCAGTACTTC CASGGDRAYVEQYF TRBJ2-7 few TRBD1 TRBV2
TGCGCCAGCAGCCAGTATTTAAACTCCTATAATTCACCCCTCCACTTT CASSQYLNSYNSPLHF TRBJ1-6 . . TRBV4-3
TGTGCCAGCAGTTACTATTGGGAGGGTGAGCAGTTCTTC CASSYYWEGEQFF TRBJ2-1 few TRBD2 TRBV6-2/TRBV6-3
TGTGCCAGTCATGACAGGGCGGCCGGGGAGCTGTTTTTT CASHDRAAGELFF TRBJ2-2 few TRBD1 TRBV19
TGTGCCATCAGTGAGTCGCCGGGGGCTACGGAGACCCAGTACTTC CAISESPGATETQYF TRBJ2-5 few . TRBV10-3
TGTGCCAGCAGCCGGGCCAGTAGCACAGATACGCAGTATTTT CASSRASSTDTQYF TRBJ2-3 . . TRBV7-2
TGCAGTGCTAGTTTGGGGGGAGGAAACACCATATATTTT CSASLGGGNTIYF TRBJ1-3 . . TRBV20-1
TGCAGTACGGAGACGAGAGATAACACCGGGGAGCTGTTTTTT CSTETRDNTGELFF TRBJ2-2 few . TRBV20-1
TGTGCCAGTAGATCCTCTGGGGTAAATCAGCCCCAGCATTTT CASRSSGVNQPQHF TRBJ1-5 . . TRBV19
TGTGCCAGCGGGAGCTCCTACAATGAGCAGTTCTTC CASGSSYNEQFF TRBJ2-1 many . TRBV12-3/TRBV12-4
TGCGCCAGCAGCCGGGCACAGCAAACTTCACCCCTCCACTTT CASSRAQQTSPLHF TRBJ1-6 . . TRBV4-3
TGCGCCAGCAGCCAAGATTCCAGGCCTCAAAACATTCAGTACTTC CASSQDSRPQNIQYF TRBJ2-4 . . TRBV4-1
TGTGCCAGCAGTGAGTCGAAGCGAGGAGAGACCCAGTACTTC CASSESKRGETQYF TRBJ2-5 . . TRBV12-3/TRBV12-4
TGCACCTCCGGACAGGGTGATGGCTACACCTTC CTSGQGDGYTF TRBJ1-2 many TRBD1 TRBV20-1